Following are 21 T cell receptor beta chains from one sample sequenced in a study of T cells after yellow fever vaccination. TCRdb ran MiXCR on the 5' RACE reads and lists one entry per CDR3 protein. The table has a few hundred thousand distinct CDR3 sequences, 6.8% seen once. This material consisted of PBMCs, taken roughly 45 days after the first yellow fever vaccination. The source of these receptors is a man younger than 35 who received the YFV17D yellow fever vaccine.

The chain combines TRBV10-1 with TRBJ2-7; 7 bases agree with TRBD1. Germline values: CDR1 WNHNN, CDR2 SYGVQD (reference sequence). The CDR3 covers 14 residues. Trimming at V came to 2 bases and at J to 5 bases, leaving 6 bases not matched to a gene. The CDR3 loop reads CASSERGQGDEQYF. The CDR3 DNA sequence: TGCGCCAGCAGTGAGAGGGGGCAGGGTGACGAGCAGTACTTC.

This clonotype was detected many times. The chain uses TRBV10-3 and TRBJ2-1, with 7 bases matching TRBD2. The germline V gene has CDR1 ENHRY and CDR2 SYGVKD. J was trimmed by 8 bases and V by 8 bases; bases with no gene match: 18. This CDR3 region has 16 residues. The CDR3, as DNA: TGTGCCATCGCGGGCTCAGACCAGCGGGGAAACGATGAGCAGTTCTTC. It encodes CAIAGSDQRGNDEQFF.

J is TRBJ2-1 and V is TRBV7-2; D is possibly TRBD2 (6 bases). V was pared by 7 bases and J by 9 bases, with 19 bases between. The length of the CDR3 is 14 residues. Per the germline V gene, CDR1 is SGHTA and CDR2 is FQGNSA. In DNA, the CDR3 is TGTGCCAGCATGCGGGGAGGTGGGCTGGGTGAGCAGTTCTTC. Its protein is CASMRGGGLGEQFF.

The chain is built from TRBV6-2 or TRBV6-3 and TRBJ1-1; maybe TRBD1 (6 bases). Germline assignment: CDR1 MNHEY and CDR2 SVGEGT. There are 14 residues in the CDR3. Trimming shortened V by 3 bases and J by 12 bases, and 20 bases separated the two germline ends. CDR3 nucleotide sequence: TGTGCCAGCAGTTATCCCGGAGGGGGGCTAACAACTTTCTTT. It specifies CASSYPGGGLTTFF.

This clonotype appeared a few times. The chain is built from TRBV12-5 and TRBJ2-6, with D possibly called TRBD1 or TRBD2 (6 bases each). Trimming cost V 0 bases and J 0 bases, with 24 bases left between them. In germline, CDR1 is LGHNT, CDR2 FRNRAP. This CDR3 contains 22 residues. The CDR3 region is CASGLVNRIGPGALSGANVLTF. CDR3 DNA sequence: TGTGCTAGTGGTTTGGTAAATAGGATAGGGCCGGGGGCCCTCTCTGGGGCCAACGTCCTGACTTTC.

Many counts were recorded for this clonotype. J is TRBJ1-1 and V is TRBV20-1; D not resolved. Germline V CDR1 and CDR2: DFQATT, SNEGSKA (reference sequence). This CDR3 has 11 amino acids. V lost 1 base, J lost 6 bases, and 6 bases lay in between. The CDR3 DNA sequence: TGCAGTGCTAGAGGAGGAGCTGAAGCTTTCTTT. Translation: CSARGGAEAFF.

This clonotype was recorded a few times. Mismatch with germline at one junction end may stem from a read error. CDR3 in amino acids: CASSIATTGTSFDTQYF. CDR3 in DNA: TGTGCCAGCAGCATAGCCACTACCGGGACTAGCTTCGATACGCAGTATTTT. The J gene is TRBJ2-3, the V gene TRBV7-2; 9 bases fit TRBD2. CDR1 SGHTA and CDR2 FQGNSA come from the germline V gene. This CDR3 spans 17 amino acids. Together with reference TRBV7-2 and TRBJ2-3, the CDR3 gives the full variable domain: GAGVSQSPSNKVTEKGKDVELRCDPISGHTALYWYRQSLGQGLEFLIYFQGNSAPDKSGLPSDRFSAERTGGSVSTLTIQRTQQEDSAVYLCASSIATTGTSFDTQYFGPGTRLTVL.

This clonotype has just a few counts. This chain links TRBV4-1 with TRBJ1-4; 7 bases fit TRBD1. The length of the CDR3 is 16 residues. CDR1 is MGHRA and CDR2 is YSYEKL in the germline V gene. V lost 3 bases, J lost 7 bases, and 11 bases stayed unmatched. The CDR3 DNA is TGCGCCAGCAGCCAGGAGTACAGGGGCGGTCGTGAAAAACTGTTTTTT. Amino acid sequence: CASSQEYRGGREKLFF.

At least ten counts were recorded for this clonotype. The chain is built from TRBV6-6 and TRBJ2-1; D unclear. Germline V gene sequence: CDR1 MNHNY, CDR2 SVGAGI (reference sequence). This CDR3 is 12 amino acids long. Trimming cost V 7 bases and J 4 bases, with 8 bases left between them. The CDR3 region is CASTLTYNEQFF. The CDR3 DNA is TGTGCCAGCACCCTTACATACAATGAGCAGTTCTTC.

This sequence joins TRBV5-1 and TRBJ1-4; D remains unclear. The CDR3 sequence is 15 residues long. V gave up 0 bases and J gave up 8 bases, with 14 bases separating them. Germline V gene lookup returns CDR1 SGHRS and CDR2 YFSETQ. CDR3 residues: CASSLGPGLEEKLFF. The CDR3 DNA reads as TGCGCCAGCAGCTTGGGGCCTGGGCTTGAAGAAAAACTGTTTTTT.

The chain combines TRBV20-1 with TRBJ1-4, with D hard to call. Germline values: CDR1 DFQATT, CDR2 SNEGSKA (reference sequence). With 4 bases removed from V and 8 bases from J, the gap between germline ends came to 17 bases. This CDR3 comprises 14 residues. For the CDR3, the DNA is TGCAGTGCTACACCGACCGGGCGAGGCGAAAAACTGTTTTTT. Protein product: CSATPTGRGEKLFF.

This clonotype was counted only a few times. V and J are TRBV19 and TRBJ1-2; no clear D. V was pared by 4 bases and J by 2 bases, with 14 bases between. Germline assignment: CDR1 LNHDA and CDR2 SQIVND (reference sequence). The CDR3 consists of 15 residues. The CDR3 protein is CASSSAAARNYGYTF. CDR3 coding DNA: TGTGCCAGTAGTAGCGCCGCGGCCCGAAACTATGGCTACACCTTC.

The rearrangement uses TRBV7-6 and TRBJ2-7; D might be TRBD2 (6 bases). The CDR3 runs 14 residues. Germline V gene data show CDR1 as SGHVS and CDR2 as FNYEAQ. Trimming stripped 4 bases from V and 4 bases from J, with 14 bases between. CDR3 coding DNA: TGTGCCAGCAGCTCCCGACTAGGGTGGTACGAGCAGTACTTC. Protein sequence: CASSSRLGWYEQYF.

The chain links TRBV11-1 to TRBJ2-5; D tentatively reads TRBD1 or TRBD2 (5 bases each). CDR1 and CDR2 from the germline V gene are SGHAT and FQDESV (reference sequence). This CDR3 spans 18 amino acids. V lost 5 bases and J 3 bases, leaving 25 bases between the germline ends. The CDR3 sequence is CASSPRSQRGFKEETQYF. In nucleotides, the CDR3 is TGTGCCAGCAGCCCCAGGTCCCAGAGGGGATTCAAGGAAGAGACCCAGTACTTC.

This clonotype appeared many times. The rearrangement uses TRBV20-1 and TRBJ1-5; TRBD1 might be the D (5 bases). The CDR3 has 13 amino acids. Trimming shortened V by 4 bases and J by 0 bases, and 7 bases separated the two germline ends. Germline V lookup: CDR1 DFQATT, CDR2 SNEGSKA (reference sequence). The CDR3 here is CSATGDSNQPQHF. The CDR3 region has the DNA TGCAGTGCTACGGGGGATAGCAATCAGCCCCAGCATTTT.

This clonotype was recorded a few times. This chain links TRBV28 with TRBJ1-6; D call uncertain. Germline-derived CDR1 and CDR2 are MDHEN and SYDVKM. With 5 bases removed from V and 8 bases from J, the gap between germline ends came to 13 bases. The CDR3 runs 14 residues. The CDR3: CASSPRAPYSPLHF. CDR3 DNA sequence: TGTGCCAGCAGTCCACGGGCCCCGTATTCACCCCTCCACTTT.

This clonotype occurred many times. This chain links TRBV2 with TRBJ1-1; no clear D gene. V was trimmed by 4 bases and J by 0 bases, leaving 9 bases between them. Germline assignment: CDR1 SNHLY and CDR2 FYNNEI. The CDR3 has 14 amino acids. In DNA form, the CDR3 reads TGTGCCAGCAGTGGTATGATAATGAACACTGAAGCTTTCTTT. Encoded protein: CASSGMIMNTEAFF.

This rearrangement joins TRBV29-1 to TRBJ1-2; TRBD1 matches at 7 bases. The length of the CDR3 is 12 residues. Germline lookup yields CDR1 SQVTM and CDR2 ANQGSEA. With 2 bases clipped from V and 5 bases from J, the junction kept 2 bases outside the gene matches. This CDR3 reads CSVEWTGYGYTF. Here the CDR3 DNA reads TGCAGCGTTGAATGGACAGGATATGGCTACACCTTC. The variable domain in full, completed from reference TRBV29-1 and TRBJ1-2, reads SAVISQKPSRDICQRGTSLTIQCQVDSQVTMMFWYRQQPGQSLTLIATANQGSEATYESGFVIDKFPISRPNLTFSTLTVSNMSPEDSSIYLCSVEWTGYGYTFGSGTRLTVV.

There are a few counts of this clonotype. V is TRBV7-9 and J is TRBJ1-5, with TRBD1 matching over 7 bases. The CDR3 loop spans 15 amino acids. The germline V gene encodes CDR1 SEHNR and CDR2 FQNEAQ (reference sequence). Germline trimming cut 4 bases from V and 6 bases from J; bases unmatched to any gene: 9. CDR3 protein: CASSSEGAPGQPQHF. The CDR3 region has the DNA TGTGCCAGCAGCTCGGAGGGGGCGCCCGGTCAGCCCCAGCATTTT.

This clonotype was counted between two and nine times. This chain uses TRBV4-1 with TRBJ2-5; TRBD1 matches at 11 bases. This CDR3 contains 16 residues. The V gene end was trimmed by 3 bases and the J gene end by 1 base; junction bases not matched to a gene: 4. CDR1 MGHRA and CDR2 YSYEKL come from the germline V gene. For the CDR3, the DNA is TGCGCCAGCAGCCAGGCCGGGACAGGGGGCCAAGAGACCCAGTACTTC. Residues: CASSQAGTGGQETQYF.

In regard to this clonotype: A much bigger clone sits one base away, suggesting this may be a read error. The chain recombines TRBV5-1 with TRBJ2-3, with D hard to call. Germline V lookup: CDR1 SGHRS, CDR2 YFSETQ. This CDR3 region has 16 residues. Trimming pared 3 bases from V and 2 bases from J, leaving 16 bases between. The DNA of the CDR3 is TGCGCCAGCAGCTCAGACCCCCAGACCTACACAGATACGCAGTATTTT. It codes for CASSSDPQTYTDTQYF.